This TCR beta chain was recorded in a study of control samples from healthy donors and cancer patients. The CDR3 extends over 16 amino acids. Germline V gene lookup returns CDR1 MNHNS and CDR2 SASEGT. The V end lost 0 bases, the J end lost 0 bases, and 12 bases lay between the germline ends. The repertoire was sequenced with immunoSEQ multiplex PCR; TCRdb's copy has only in-frame clones and lacks some. The table includes approximately 120,000 clones, around nine tenths detected once. The TCR comes from a human donor in good health. The donor label of this sample is uncertain. Sample: blood. This sequence joins TRBV6-1 and TRBJ2-7; D may be TRBD1 (6 bases). CDR3 coding DNA: TGTGCCAGCAGTGAAGCTTACAGGGTCTACTCCTACGAGCAGTACTTC. This encodes CASSEAYRVYSYEQYF.